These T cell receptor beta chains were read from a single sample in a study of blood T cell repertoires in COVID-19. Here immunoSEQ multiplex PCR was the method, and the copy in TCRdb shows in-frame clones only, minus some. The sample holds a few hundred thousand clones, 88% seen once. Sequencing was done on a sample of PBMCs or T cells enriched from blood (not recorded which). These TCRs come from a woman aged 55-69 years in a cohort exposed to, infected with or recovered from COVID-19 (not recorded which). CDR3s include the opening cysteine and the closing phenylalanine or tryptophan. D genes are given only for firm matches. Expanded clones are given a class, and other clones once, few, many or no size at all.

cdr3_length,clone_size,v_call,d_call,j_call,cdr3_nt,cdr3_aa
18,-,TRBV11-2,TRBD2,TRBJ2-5,TGTGCCAGCAGCCCCAGGTCCGGACTAGCGAGATACCAAGAGACCCAGTACTTC,CASSPRSGLARYQETQYF
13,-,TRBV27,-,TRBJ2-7,TGTGCCAGCAGTTCCCTAAGCCCCTACGAGCAGTACTTC,CASSSLSPYEQYF
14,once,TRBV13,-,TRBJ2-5,TGTGCCAGCAGCTTATTTGGCCGTCAAGAGACCCAGTACTTC,CASSLFGRQETQYF
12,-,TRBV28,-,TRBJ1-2,TGTGCCAGCAGAGCGGGCAGTGGGGGCTACACCTTC,CASRAGSGGYTF
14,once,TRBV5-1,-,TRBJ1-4,TGCGCCAGCAGCTTGGTTCGGGGTGGCGAAAAACTGTTTTTT,CASSLVRGGEKLFF
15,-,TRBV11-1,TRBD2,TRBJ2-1,TGTGCCAGCAGCCCTAGCGGAAGCTCCTACAATGAGCAGTTCTTC,CASSPSGSSYNEQFF
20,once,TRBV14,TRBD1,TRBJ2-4,TGTGCCAGCAGCCCCGCGGTGGGACAGTGGGGGCGAAGTGGCAAAAACATTCAGTACTTC,CASSPAVGQWGRSGKNIQYF
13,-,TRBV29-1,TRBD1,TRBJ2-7,TGCAGCGTCGAGACAGGGACCTCTGACGAGCAGTACTTC,CSVETGTSDEQYF
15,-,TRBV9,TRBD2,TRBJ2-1,TGTGCCAGCAGCCTCGCTTGGGGGGGATACAATGAGCAGTTCTTC,CASSLAWGGYNEQFF
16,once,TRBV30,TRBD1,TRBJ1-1,TGTGCCTGGAGTTCCCGAAGGACAGGGGGGAACACTGAAGCTTTCTTT,CAWSSRRTGGNTEAFF
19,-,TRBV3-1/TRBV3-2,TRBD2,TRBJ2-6,TGTGCCAGCAGCCAATTATCGATCGGGAGGGCCAGCGGGGCCAACGTCCTGACTTTC,CASSQLSIGRASGANVLTF
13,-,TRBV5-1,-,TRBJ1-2,TGCGCCAGCAGCCCCTCAACGGGATATGGCTACACCTTC,CASSPSTGYGYTF
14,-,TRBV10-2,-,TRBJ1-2,TGCGCCAGCCTCGGGGGGGGGCCCAACTATGGCTACACCTTC,CASLGGGPNYGYTF
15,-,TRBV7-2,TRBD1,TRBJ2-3,TGTGCCAGCAGCTTAAGGGGGCTACACGGAGATACGCAGTATTTT,CASSLRGLHGDTQYF
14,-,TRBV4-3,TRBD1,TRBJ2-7,TGCGCCAGCGGGCAACAGGGGGACCACTACGAGCAGTACTTC,CASGQQGDHYEQYF
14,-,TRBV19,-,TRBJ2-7,TGTGCCAGTAGTATAGCGGCAGGGGCCTACGAGCAGTACTTC,CASSIAAGAYEQYF
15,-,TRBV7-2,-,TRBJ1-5,TGTGCCAGCAGCTTAAGTACAGTTAGCAATCAGCCCCAGCATTTT,CASSLSTVSNQPQHF
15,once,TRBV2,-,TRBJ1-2,TGTGCCAGCAGCCGTGATCAGGGGACAAACTATGGCTACACCTTC,CASSRDQGTNYGYTF
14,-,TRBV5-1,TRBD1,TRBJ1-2,TGCGCCAGCAGCTTGGTAGGGGGCGCGGAGGGCTACACCTTC,CASSLVGGAEGYTF
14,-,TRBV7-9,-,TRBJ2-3,TGTGCCAGCAGCTCGCAGTACCCCACAGATACGCAGTATTTT,CASSSQYPTDTQYF
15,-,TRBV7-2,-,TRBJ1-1,TGTGCCAGCAGTCATGCGGGGCCGATGAACACTGAAGCTTTCTTT,CASSHAGPMNTEAFF
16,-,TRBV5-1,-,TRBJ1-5,TGCGCCAGCAGCTTGGGGTATACGGACACCAATCAGCCCCAGCATTTT,CASSLGYTDTNQPQHF
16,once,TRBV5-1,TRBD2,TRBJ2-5,TGCGCCAGCAGCGTGACTAGCGGGAGGGTTCAAGAGACCCAGTACTTC,CASSVTSGRVQETQYF
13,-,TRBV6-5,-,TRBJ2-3,TGTGCCAGCAGCTCACCCCCAGTAGATACGCAGTATTTT,CASSSPPVDTQYF
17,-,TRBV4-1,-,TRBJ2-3,TGCGCCAGCAGCCCCTCCCACCAGGGCCCAACCACAGATACGCAGTATTTT,CASSPSHQGPTTDTQYF
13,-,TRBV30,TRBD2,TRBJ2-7,TGTGCCTGGAGTCCCGGGAGGGCCTACGAGCAGTACTTC,CAWSPGRAYEQYF
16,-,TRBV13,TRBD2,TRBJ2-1,TGTGCCAGCAGCCGGACTAGCGGGAGGGCACGGAATGAGCAGTTCTTC,CASSRTSGRARNEQFF
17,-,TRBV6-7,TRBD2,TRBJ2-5,TGTGCCAGCAGTTGTGGTAGCGGGAGGGCCGTTCGAGAGACCCAGTACTTC,CASSCGSGRAVRETQYF
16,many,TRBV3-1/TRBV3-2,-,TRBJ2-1,TGTGCCAGCAGCCCCTTAGGAGCGGGTCGATACAATGAGCAGTTCTTC,CASSPLGAGRYNEQFF
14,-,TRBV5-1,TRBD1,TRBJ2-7,TGCGCCAGCAGCCCAGGACAGGGGTCCTACGAGCAGTACTTC,CASSPGQGSYEQYF
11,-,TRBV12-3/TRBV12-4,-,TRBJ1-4,TGTGCCAGCAGTTTACGTGAAAAACTGTTTTTT,CASSLREKLFF
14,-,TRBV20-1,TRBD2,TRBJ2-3,TGCAGTGCTAGTAGTAGCGGGAGACCAGATACGCAGTATTTT,CSASSSGRPDTQYF
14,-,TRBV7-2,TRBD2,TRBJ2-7,TGTGCCAGCAGCTTACGGCGGGAGATCAACGAGCAGTACTTC,CASSLRREINEQYF
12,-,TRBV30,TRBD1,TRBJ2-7,TGTGCCTGGATGGGACAGCCCTACGAGCAGTACTTC,CAWMGQPYEQYF
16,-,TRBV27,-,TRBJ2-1,TGTGCCAGCAGTTGGGGAGGCGGGGTCTCCTACAATGAGCAGTTCTTC,CASSWGGGVSYNEQFF
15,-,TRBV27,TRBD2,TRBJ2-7,TGTGCCAGCAGTCCCGGGACTAGCGCCTCCTACGAGCAGTACTTC,CASSPGTSASYEQYF
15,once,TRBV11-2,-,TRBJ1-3,TGTGCCAGCAGCTTAGTGTCAGGGGCTGGAAACACCATATATTTT,CASSLVSGAGNTIYF
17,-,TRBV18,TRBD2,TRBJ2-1,TGTGCCAGCTCACCCCCGGGACTAGCGGGAGCATACAATGAGCAGTTCTTC,CASSPPGLAGAYNEQFF
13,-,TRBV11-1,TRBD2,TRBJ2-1,TGTGCCAGCAGCCCTGGGACTACCAATGAGCAGTTCTTC,CASSPGTTNEQFF
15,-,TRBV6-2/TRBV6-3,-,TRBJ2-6,TGTGCCAGCAGTGATGGGGCTTCAGGGGCCAACGTCCTGACTTTC,CASSDGASGANVLTF
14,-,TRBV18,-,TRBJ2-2,TGTGCCAGCCCCCTCCCTGGAGGCACCGGGGAGCTGTTTTTT,CASPLPGGTGELFF
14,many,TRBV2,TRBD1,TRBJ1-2,TGTGCCAGCAGGGCCAGAACAGGGGGTAGCGGCTACACCTTC,CASRARTGGSGYTF
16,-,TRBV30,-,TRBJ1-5,TGTGCCTGGAGAAAGGGAGGAAGTGGTAGCAATCAGCCCCAGCATTTT,CAWRKGGSGSNQPQHF
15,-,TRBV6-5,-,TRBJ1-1,TGTGCCAGCAGTTCTGAGCGTAGTCGGTTCTCTGAAGCTTTCTTT,CASSSERSRFSEAFF
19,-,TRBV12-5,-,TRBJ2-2,TGTGCTAGTGGTTTGGTACTAGAGAACATATACCCGAACACCGGGGAGCTGTTTTTT,CASGLVLENIYPNTGELFF
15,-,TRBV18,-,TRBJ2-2,TGTGCCAGCTCACCAACGGACAGTAACACCGGGGAGCTGTTTTTT,CASSPTDSNTGELFF
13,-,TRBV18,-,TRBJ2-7,TGTGCCAGCTCAGCCGGTTCGAGCCACGAGCAGTACTTC,CASSAGSSHEQYF
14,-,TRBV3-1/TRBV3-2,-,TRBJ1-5,TGTGCCAGCAGCCAACAGGGAATCAATCAGCCCCAGCATTTT,CASSQQGINQPQHF
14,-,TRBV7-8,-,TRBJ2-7,TGTGCCAGCAGCTTAGTACAGGTTCTCGACGAGCAGTACTTC,CASSLVQVLDEQYF
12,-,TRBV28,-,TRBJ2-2,TGTGCCAGCAGACCGGACACCGGGGAGCTGTTTTTT,CASRPDTGELFF
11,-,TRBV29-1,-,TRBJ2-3,TGCAGCGTTACTAGCACAGATACGCAGTATTTT,CSVTSTDTQYF
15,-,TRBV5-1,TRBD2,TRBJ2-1,TGCGCCAGCAGCTTGGCGGGCGGGAGTTCGGATGAGCAGTTCTTC,CASSLAGGSSDEQFF
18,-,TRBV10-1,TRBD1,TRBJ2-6,TGCGCCAGCAGTGACCGGGACAGGCACCTCTCTGGGGCCAACGTCCTGACTTTC,CASSDRDRHLSGANVLTF
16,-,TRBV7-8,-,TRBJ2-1,TGTGCCAGCAGCTTTGGGAATAGGGGTTCGTACAATGAGCAGTTCTTC,CASSFGNRGSYNEQFF
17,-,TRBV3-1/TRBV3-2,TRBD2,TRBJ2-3,TGTGCCAGCAGCCCAACCGTACGACTAGCGGGACCAGATACGCAGTATTTT,CASSPTVRLAGPDTQYF